Below, one T cell receptor (beta chain) is given with its context. Its antigen remains unidentified. The data were obtained in a study of OX40 agonist ivuxolimab in advanced cancers. Looking at the study overall: Patients received ivuxolimab, an intravenous treatment, every 2 weeks at 0.01 to 10 mg/kg. Study results and caveats: The study found that CD8+ T cells averaged more expanded clones than CD4+. Some of the lowest clonal expansion was seen in partial responders at 0.1-3.0 mg/kg. Some nonresponders likewise displayed low normalized T-cell clonal expansion.

Profiling relied on immunoSEQ multiplex PCR, and the TCRdb table lists in-frame clones only, not all of them. The sample shows some 20,000 clones, around three quarters of them seen only once. The sequenced sample was CD4+ or CD8+ T cells sorted from blood, obtained in a trial of the OX40 agonist ivuxolimab. The sequence came from an adult with an advanced solid tumor such as melanoma, head and neck, liver or kidney cancer.

The CDR3 is CASSYPTGGVVEAFF. CDR3 coding DNA: TGTGCCAGCAGTTACCCTACAGGGGGAGTTGTTGAAGCTTTCTTT. The chain carries TRBV6-6 and TRBJ1-1; 8 bases align to TRBD1. Germline lookup yields CDR1 MNHNY and CDR2 SVGAGI (reference sequence). With V trimmed by 2 bases and J by 7 bases, 9 bases remained unmatched. The CDR3 has 15 amino acids.